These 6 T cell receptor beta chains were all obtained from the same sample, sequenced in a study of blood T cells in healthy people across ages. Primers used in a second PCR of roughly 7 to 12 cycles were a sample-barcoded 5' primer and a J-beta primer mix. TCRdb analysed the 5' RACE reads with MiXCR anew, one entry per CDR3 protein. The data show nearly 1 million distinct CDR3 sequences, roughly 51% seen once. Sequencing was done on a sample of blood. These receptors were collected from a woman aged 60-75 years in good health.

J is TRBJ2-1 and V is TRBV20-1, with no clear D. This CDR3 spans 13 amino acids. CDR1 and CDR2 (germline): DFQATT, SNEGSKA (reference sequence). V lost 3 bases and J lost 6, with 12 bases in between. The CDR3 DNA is TGCAGTGCTAGGTCAGCCCCCGGCAATGAGCAGTTCTTC. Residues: CSARSAPGNEQFF.

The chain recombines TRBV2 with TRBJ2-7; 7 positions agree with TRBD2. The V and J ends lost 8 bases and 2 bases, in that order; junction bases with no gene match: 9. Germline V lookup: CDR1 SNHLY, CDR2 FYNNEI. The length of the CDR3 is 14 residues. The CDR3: CASQSRLAAYEQYF. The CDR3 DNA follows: TGTGCCAGCCAGTCCCGCCTAGCGGCCTACGAGCAGTACTTC. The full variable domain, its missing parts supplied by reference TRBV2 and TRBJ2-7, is EPEVTQTPSHQVTQMGQEVILRCVPISNHLYFYWYRQILGQKVEFLVSFYNNEISEKSEIFDDQFSVERPDGSNFTLKIRSTKLEDSAMYFCASQSRLAAYEQYFGPGTRLTVT.

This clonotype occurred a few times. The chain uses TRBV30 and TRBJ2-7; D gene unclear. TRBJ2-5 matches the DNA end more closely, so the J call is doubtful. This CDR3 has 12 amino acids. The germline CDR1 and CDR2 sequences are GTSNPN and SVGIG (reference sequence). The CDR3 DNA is TGTGCCTGGAAACGATATCAAGAGACCCAGTACTTC. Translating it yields CAWKRYQETQYF.

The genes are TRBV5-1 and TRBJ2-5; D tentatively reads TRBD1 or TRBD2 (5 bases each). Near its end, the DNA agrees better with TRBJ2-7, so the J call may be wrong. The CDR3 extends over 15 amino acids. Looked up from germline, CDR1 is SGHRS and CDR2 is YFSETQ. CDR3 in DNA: TGCGCCAGCAGCTTGGAGCGGCAGGGAAGCGGCGAGCAGTACTTC. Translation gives CASSLERQGSGEQYF.

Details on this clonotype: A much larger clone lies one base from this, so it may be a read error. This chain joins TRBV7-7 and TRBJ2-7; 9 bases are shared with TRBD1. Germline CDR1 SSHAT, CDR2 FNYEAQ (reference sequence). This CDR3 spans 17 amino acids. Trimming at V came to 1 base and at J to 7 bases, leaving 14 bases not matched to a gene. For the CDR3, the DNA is TGTGCCAGCAGCTTAGGTGTAGGGACAGGGAGCTACAATGAGCAGTACTTC. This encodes CASSLGVGTGSYNEQYF.

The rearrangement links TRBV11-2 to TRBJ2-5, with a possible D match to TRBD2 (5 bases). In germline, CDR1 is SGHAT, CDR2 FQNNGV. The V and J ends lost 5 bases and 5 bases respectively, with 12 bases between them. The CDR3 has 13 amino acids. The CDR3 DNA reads TGTGCCAGCAGCCCCCGGAGGTCTGAGACCCAGTACTTC. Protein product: CASSPRRSETQYF.